This TCR beta chain was sequenced during a study of blood T cell repertoires in COVID-19. The overall study: Material from acute and convalescent COVID-19 was sourced from the United States, Italy and Spain.

The germline CDR1 and CDR2 sequences are MNHNY and SVGAGI (reference sequence). The CDR3 contains 15 residues. Trimming left V 3 bases short and J 7 bases short, with 18 bases between. Here immunoSEQ multiplex PCR was the method, and the copy in TCRdb shows in-frame clones only, minus some. The table lists 250,000 to 350,000 clones, 65% to 85% of them singletons. Patients of the Seattle cohort, enrolled during active infection, were followed longitudinally. Material for sequencing was peripheral blood. The TCR originated in a human donor with COVID-19, enrolled during active disease. The donor label of this sample is uncertain. The chain links TRBV6-6 to TRBJ1-1, with D tentatively TRBD1 (5 bases). The CDR3 region has the DNA TGTGCCAGCAGTTATAAGGGGAGGGACGGGGGTGAAGCTTTCTTT. Its protein is CASSYKGRDGGEAFF.